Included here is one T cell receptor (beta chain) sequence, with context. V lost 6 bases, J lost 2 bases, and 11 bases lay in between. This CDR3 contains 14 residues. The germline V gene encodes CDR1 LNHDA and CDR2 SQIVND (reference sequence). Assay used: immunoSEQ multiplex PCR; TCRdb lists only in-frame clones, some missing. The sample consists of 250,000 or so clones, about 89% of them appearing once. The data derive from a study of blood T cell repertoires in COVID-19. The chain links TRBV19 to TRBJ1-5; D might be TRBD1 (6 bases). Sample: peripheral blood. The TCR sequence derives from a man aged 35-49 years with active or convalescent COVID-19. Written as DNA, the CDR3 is TGTGCCAGTAGAGGGGCAGGGGGCAATCAGCCCCAGCATTTT. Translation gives CASRGAGGNQPQHF.